Detailed here is one TCR beta chain. Its antigen is not known. The source of the sample is a study of follicular helper T cells after annual influenza vaccination. Overall study results and limits: Most later recoveries of Day 7 ICOS+CD38+ clones were ICOS-CD38- cTfh.

Libraries were prepared by immunoSEQ multiplex PCR; TCRdb keeps only in-frame clonotypes and omits some of them. The sample has under 15,000 clones; roughly three quarters are singletons. Sample time point: 2014-2015 season, pre-vaccination. V was cut by 0 bases and J by 10 bases, with 15 bases left in between. Germline loops: CDR1 SQVTM, CDR2 ANQGSEA. There are 13 residues in the CDR3. Sequencing used CXCR5- memory CD4+ T cells sorted from blood, obtained on the day of influenza vaccination. This clonotype was sampled from an adult who received the influenza vaccine. The rearrangement uses TRBV29-1 and TRBJ1-1; D gene ambiguous. CDR3 DNA: TGCAGCGTTGAAGATCTTAGCTCGTTGGGAGCTTTCTTT. Protein sequence: CSVEDLSSLGAFF. The variable domain in full, with the rest retrieved from reference TRBV29-1 and TRBJ1-1, is SAVISQKPSRDICQRGTSLTIQCQVDSQVTMMFWYRQQPGQSLTLIATANQGSEATYESGFVIDKFPISRPNLTFSTLTVSNMSPEDSSIYLCSVEDLSSLGAFFGQGTRLTVV.